Sequencing of this T cell receptor (beta chain) was carried out in a study of control samples from healthy donors and cancer patients. Trimming stripped 1 base from V and 1 base from J, with 16 bases between. Germline V lookup: CDR1 MNHEY, CDR2 SVGEGT. The CDR3 covers 17 residues. Data came from immunoSEQ multiplex PCR; TCRdb stores just in-frame clones and leaves some out. The sample carries tens of thousands of clones, 75% to 90% recorded once. The chain has TRBV6-2 or TRBV6-3 and TRBJ1-1; D is unresolved. Input material: PBMCs. The sequence was collected from a woman aged 50 to 60 with colorectal cancer. CDR3 sequence: CASSYFNLPFGNTEAFF. For the CDR3, the DNA is TGTGCCAGCAGTTACTTCAACCTCCCTTTTGGGAACACTGAAGCTTTCTTT.